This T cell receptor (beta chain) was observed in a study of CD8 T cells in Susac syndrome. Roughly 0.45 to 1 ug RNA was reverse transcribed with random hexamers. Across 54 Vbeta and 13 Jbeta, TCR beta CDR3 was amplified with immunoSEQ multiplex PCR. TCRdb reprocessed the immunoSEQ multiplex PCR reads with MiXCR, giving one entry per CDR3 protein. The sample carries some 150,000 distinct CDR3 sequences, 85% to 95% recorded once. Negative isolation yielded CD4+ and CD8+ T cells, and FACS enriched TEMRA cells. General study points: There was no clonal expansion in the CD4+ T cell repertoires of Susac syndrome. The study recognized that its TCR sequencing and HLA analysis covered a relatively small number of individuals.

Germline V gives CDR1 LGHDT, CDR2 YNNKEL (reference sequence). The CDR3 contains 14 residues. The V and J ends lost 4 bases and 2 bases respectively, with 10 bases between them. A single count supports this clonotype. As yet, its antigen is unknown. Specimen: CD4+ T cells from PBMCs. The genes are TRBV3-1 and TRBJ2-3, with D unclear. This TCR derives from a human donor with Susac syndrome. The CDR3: CASSPRPITDTQYF. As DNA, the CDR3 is TGTGCCAGCAGCCCTCGACCCATCACAGATACGCAGTATTTT.